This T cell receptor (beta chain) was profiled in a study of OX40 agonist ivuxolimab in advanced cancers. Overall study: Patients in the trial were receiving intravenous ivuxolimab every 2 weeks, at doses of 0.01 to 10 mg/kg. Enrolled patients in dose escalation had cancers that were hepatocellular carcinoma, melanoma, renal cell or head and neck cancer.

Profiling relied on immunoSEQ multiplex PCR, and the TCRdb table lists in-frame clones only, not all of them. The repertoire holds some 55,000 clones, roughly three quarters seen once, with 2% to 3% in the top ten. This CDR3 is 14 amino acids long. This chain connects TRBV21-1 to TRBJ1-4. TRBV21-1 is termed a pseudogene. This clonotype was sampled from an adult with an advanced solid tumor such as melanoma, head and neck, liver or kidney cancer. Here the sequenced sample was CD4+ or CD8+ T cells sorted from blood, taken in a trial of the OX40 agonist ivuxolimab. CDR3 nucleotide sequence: TGTGCCAGCAGCGTGAGATCCACTAATGAAAAACTGTTTTTT. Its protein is CASSVRSTNEKLFF.